Below are 28 T cell receptor beta chains sequenced from a single sample in a study of OX40 agonist ivuxolimab in advanced cancers. TCRdb keeps only in-frame clones here, not all; method: immunoSEQ multiplex PCR. Found here are over 45,000 clones, approximately 80% of them singletons; the top ten hold roughly 4.4%. The sequences come from CD4+ or CD8+ T cells sorted from blood, collected in a trial of the OX40 agonist ivuxolimab. All receptors come from an adult with an advanced solid tumor such as melanoma, head and neck, liver or kidney cancer.

The chain links TRBV15 to TRBJ2-5, with TRBD1 matching over 9 bases. The CDR3 has 17 amino acids. CDR1 and CDR2 from the germline V gene are LNHNV and YYDKDF (reference sequence). The J segment lost 0 bases and the V segment lost 4 bases, leaving 9 bases of the junction unmatched. This CDR3 is CATSKGQGWEYQETQYF. CDR3 bases: TGTGCCACCAGCAAGGGACAGGGTTGGGAGTACCAAGAGACCCAGTACTTC.

The chain combines TRBV9 with TRBJ1-6; D is unresolved. The germline gives CDR1 SGDLS, CDR2 YYNGEE. This CDR3 contains 14 residues. Trimming shortened V by 3 bases and J by 0 bases, and 4 bases separated the two germline ends. CDR3 nucleotide sequence: TGTGCCAGCAGCGATAGCTCCTATAATTCACCCCTCCACTTT. It codes for CASSDSSYNSPLHF. Based on the CDR3 plus reference TRBV9 and TRBJ1-6, the full variable domain is DSGVTQTPKHLITATGQRVTLRCSPRSGDLSVYWYQQSLDQGLQFLIQYYNGEERAKGNILERFSAQQFPDLHSELNLSSLELGDSALYFCASSDSSYNSPLHFGNGTRLTVT.

The chain links TRBV11-2 to TRBJ1-5; D not resolved. Trimming took off 0 bases at V and 2 bases at J, with 5 bases between the two ends. The CDR3 has 14 amino acids. Germline V gene data show CDR1 as SGHAT and CDR2 as FQNNGV. The CDR3 loop reads CASSLDGGNQPQHF. CDR3 coding DNA: TGTGCCAGCAGCTTAGATGGGGGCAATCAGCCCCAGCATTTT.

The V call is TRBV11-2, the J call TRBJ2-5, with TRBD1 as a possible D gene (6 bases). Germline V gene data show CDR1 as SGHAT and CDR2 as FQNNGV. V was cut by 5 bases and J by 5 bases, with 18 bases left in between. This CDR3 is built from 15 residues. The CDR3 DNA reads TGTGCCAGCAGCCCGGGGACACAGGGTTTGGAGACCCAGTACTTC. Protein sequence: CASSPGTQGLETQYF.

The rearrangement joins TRBV28 to TRBJ1-6, with 8 bases aligning to TRBD1. Germline lookup yields CDR1 MDHEN and CDR2 SYDVKM. The CDR3 is 16 amino acids. V trimming: 3 bases; J trimming: 6 bases; junction bases outside the gene matches: 7. CDR3 in amino acids: CASSLNRGTFNSPLHF. In DNA form, the CDR3 reads TGTGCCAGCAGTTTGAACAGGGGGACTTTTAATTCACCCCTCCACTTT. The full variable domain, with the rest looked up from reference TRBV28 and TRBJ1-6, is DVKVTQSSRYLVKRTGEKVFLECVQDMDHENMFWYRQDPGLGLRLIYFSYDVKMKEKGDIPEGYSVSREKKERFSLILESASTNQTSMYLCASSLNRGTFNSPLHFGNGTRLTVT.

The V gene is TRBV9, the J gene TRBJ2-5; a weak D match, TRBD2 (7 bases). CDR1 and CDR2 from the germline V gene are SGDLS and YYNGEE. The CDR3 consists of 15 residues. V lost 4 bases and J lost 1, with 14 bases in between. For the CDR3, the DNA is TGTGCCAGCAGCCCCCGGGGGGCCCTCCAAGAGACCCAGTACTTC. It is translated as CASSPRGALQETQYF. The full variable domain, with the rest looked up from reference TRBV9 and TRBJ2-5, is DSGVTQTPKHLITATGQRVTLRCSPRSGDLSVYWYQQSLDQGLQFLIQYYNGEERAKGNILERFSAQQFPDLHSELNLSSLELGDSALYFCASSPRGALQETQYFGPGTRLLVL.

The V gene is TRBV4-1, the J gene TRBJ2-3; D may be TRBD1 (6 bases). The CDR3 length is 17 residues. Deletions cut 2 bases from V and 4 bases from J, with 19 bases between. Per germline, CDR1 MGHRA and CDR2 YSYEKL. The CDR3, as DNA: TGCGCCAGCAGCCAAAAAAGGACAGAGGAAATCCCAGATACGCAGTATTTT. Encoded protein: CASSQKRTEEIPDTQYF.

With respect to this clone: One end of the junction does not line up with germline, which may come from a read error. This chain connects TRBV28 to TRBJ1-3, with D hard to call. The CDR3 is 13 amino acids. In germline, CDR1 is MDHEN, CDR2 SYDVKM. The CDR3 region has the DNA TGTGCCAGCGGTTTAATGGCTGGAAACACCATATATTTT. Translating it yields CASGLMAGNTIYF.

This clone was counted once. V usage is TRBV28 and J usage is TRBJ1-3, with D possibly matching TRBD1 (5 bases). V lost 1 base and J lost 4, with 11 bases in between. Per germline, CDR1 MDHEN and CDR2 SYDVKM. This CDR3 region has 15 residues. The chain's CDR3 is CASSLSAGTGNTIYF. DNA of the CDR3: TGTGCCAGCAGTTTATCGGCAGGGACGGGAAACACCATATATTTT.

The genes are TRBV30 and TRBJ2-5; D gene ambiguous. The ends were cut back, 4 bases at V and 9 bases at J, with 18 bases in the middle. This CDR3 comprises 13 residues. CDR1 is GTSNPN, CDR2 SVGIG, per germline (reference sequence). CDR3 amino acids: CAWNRPGRLAQYF. The CDR3 DNA is TGTGCCTGGAACCGTCCGGGTAGGCTTGCCCAGTACTTC.

The V and J genes are TRBV7-2 and TRBJ1-1; 10 bases fit TRBD1. The trim removed 5 bases at V and 4 bases at J, leaving 1 base unmatched. CDR1 SGHTA and CDR2 FQGNSA come from the germline V gene. The CDR3 consists of 13 residues. The CDR3 DNA is TGTGCCAGCAGCGACAGGGGGCCCACTGAAGCTTTCTTT. Translated, it gives CASSDRGPTEAFF.

V usage is TRBV6-6 and J usage is TRBJ2-3; TRBD2 agrees at 7 bases. CDR3 length equals 15 residues. The V and J ends lost 10 bases and 1 base, in that order; junction bases with no gene match: 11. In germline, CDR1 is MNHNY, CDR2 SVGAGI (reference sequence). The CDR3 sequence is CATEGAGRGTDTQYF. Written as DNA, the CDR3 is TGTGCCACCGAGGGAGCGGGGCGTGGCACAGATACGCAGTATTTT.

The rearrangement joins TRBV15 to TRBJ1-1; 8 nucleotides agree with TRBD1. This CDR3 spans 15 amino acids. Per the germline V gene, CDR1 is LNHNV and CDR2 is YYDKDF (reference sequence). The ends lost 0 bases at V and 8 bases at J; junction bases unmatched: 8. CDR3 DNA: TGTGCCACCAGCAGAGATACCGGGACAGGATCCGAAGCTTTCTTT. It yields the protein CATSRDTGTGSEAFF.

The chain uses TRBV4-2 and TRBJ2-5; 10 bases are shared with TRBD2. CDR1 and CDR2 (germline): LGHNA, YNFKEQ. This CDR3 has 14 amino acids. The trim removed 6 bases at V and 5 bases at J, leaving 6 bases unmatched. CDR3 in amino acids: CASSPSGSSETQYF. Written as DNA, the CDR3 is TGTGCCAGCAGTCCTAGCGGGAGTAGCGAGACCCAGTACTTC.

CDR3 residues: CASSYQQGGETQYF. The DNA for the CDR3 is TGCGCCAGCAGCTACCAACAGGGAGGGGAGACCCAGTACTTC. The chain couples TRBV5-1 to TRBJ2-5; D is possibly TRBD2 (7 bases). CDR1 SGHRS and CDR2 YFSETQ come from the germline V gene. This CDR3 is built from 14 residues. V lost 3 bases to trimming and J lost 5 bases, with 14 bases between them.

J is TRBJ2-1 and V is TRBV20-1; D call uncertain. CDR1 is DFQATT and CDR2 is SNEGSKA in the germline V gene (reference sequence). Trimming shortened V by 2 bases and J by 15 bases, and 14 bases separated the two germline ends. The CDR3 is 11 amino acids. In DNA, the CDR3 is TGCAGTGCTAGATCGCCCCCCAGCCCGTTCTTC. It codes for CSARSPPSPFF.

This clone was counted only a few times. This chain connects TRBV5-1 to TRBJ2-7; TRBD2 aligns across 11 bases. The germline V gene has CDR1 SGHRS and CDR2 YFSETQ. The length of the CDR3 is 17 residues. The V segment lost 4 bases and the J segment 5 bases; nucleotides outside the gene matches: 14. The CDR3 sequence: CASSGTLKLAGENEQYF. CDR3 coding DNA: TGCGCCAGCAGCGGCACCCTCAAACTAGCGGGAGAGAACGAGCAGTACTTC. The complete variable domain, with remaining parts taken from reference TRBV5-1 and TRBJ2-7, reads KAGVTQTPRYLIKTRGQQVTLSCSPISGHRSVSWYQQTPGQGLQFLFEYFSETQRNKGNFPGRFSGRQFSNSRSEMNVSTLELGDSALYLCASSGTLKLAGENEQYFGPGTRLTVT.

The CDR3 loop is CASSSPGQGGGTEAFF. The CDR3 region has the DNA TGTGCCAGTAGTTCCCCGGGACAGGGGGGTGGCACTGAAGCTTTCTTT. The rearrangement uses TRBV19 and TRBJ1-1; 11 bases align to TRBD1. This CDR3 is 16 amino acids long. In germline, CDR1 is LNHDA, CDR2 SQIVND (reference sequence). V was clipped by 5 bases and J by 4 bases; unmatched bases: 9.

CDR3 sequence (DNA): TGTGCCTGGTCGGACAGGGGACACGAGCAGTACTTC. Its translation is CAWSDRGHEQYF. The chain recombines TRBV30 with TRBJ2-7; 9 nucleotides match TRBD1. Trimming at V came to 5 bases and at J to 5 bases, leaving 4 bases not matched to a gene. Germline V CDR1 and CDR2: GTSNPN, SVGIG (reference sequence). There are 12 residues in the CDR3.

The rearrangement links TRBV5-1 to TRBJ2-2; the match to TRBD1 covers 9 bases. The CDR3 has 14 amino acids. Germline assignment: CDR1 SGHRS and CDR2 YFSETQ. J gave up 7 bases and V 6 bases, and 7 bases lay outside the gene matches. The CDR3 sequence: CASTKQGAGGELFF. CDR3 in DNA: TGCGCCAGCACCAAACAGGGGGCGGGCGGGGAGCTGTTTTTT.

The chain carries TRBV18 and TRBJ2-5, with TRBD2 identical over 7 bases. V was pared by 6 bases and J by 3 bases, with 4 bases of the junction left unmatched. The CDR3 totals 13 residues. Germline CDR1 is KGHSH and CDR2 is LQKENI. CDR3 region: CASSSGLKETQYF. Written as DNA, the CDR3 is TGTGCCAGCTCGTCGGGACTAAAAGAGACCCAGTACTTC.

V and J are TRBV5-1 and TRBJ2-7; 12 nucleotides match TRBD2. V lost 5 bases, J lost 6 bases, and 12 bases stayed unmatched. CDR3 length equals 16 residues. Looked up from germline, CDR1 is SGHRS and CDR2 is YFSETQ. The CDR3: CASSALAGGPASEQYF. CDR3 DNA sequence: TGCGCCAGCAGTGCTCTAGCGGGAGGGCCCGCGAGCGAGCAGTACTTC.

This clone was recorded once. The rearrangement links TRBV5-4 to TRBJ2-1, with 9 bases lining up with TRBD1. Germline-derived CDR1 and CDR2 are SGHNT and YYREEE (reference sequence). The trim removed 4 bases at V and 6 bases at J, leaving 11 bases unmatched. The CDR3 covers 16 residues. The CDR3 DNA is TGTGCCAGCAGCCTATCCGGGACAGGGTCGGCCAATGAGCAGTTCTTC. Its protein is CASSLSGTGSANEQFF.

The chain links TRBV5-1 to TRBJ2-1; 10 bases fit TRBD2. The CDR3 has 14 residues. Looked up from germline, CDR1 is SGHRS and CDR2 is YFSETQ. V lost 6 bases and J lost 5; bases outside the gene matches: 5. The CDR3 bases are TGCGCCAGCACGGGGGGACTAGCGAACAATGAGCAGTTCTTC. Its translation is CASTGGLANNEQFF. Supplemented by reference TRBV5-1 and TRBJ2-1, the full variable domain reads KAGVTQTPRYLIKTRGQQVTLSCSPISGHRSVSWYQQTPGQGLQFLFEYFSETQRNKGNFPGRFSGRQFSNSRSEMNVSTLELGDSALYLCASTGGLANNEQFFGPGTRLTVL.

This clone was counted only a few times. The chain combines TRBV18 with TRBJ1-2; 7 nucleotides align to TRBD1. The CDR3 has 13 residues. J was trimmed by 5 bases and V by 2 bases; bases with no gene match: 2. Germline V gives CDR1 KGHSH, CDR2 LQKENI. DNA for the CDR3: TGTGCCAGCTCACCAGACAGGGCGTATGGCTACACCTTC. As protein: CASSPDRAYGYTF.

The chain uses TRBV7-9 and TRBJ2-1, with TRBD2 matching 13 bases. Germline loops: CDR1 SEHNR, CDR2 FQNEAQ (reference sequence). V lost 6 bases, J lost 0 bases, and 8 bases stayed unmatched. The CDR3 runs 18 residues. CDR3 amino acids: CASSLGTSGVSSYNEQFF. In DNA form, the CDR3 reads TGTGCCAGCAGTCTCGGGACTAGCGGGGTATCCTCCTACAATGAGCAGTTCTTC.

The rearrangement joins TRBV7-9 to TRBJ2-2; tentatively, D is TRBD1 or TRBD2 (5 bases each). In germline, CDR1 is SEHNR, CDR2 FQNEAQ (reference sequence). The CDR3 has 16 residues. Deletions cut 2 bases from V and 6 bases from J, with 16 bases between. The CDR3 bases are TGTGCCAGCAGCTTACGGGGCCTCCATGGGGCCGGGGAGCTGTTTTTT. It is translated as CASSLRGLHGAGELFF.

This chain joins TRBV23-1 and TRBJ1-1; unclear D gene. TRBV23-1 is identified as an open reading frame with a role that is uncertain. The length of the CDR3 is 15 residues. Trimming removed 0 bases from V and 6 bases from J, with 14 bases in between. The CDR3 region has the DNA TGCGCCAGCAGTCAATCGACGGGCTCGGTCGCTGAAGCTTTCTTT. Protein: CASSQSTGSVAEAFF.